This T cell receptor (beta chain) came from a study of T cell changes during pregnancy in multiple sclerosis. Per the germline V gene, CDR1 is MNHEY and CDR2 is SMNVEV (reference sequence). The CDR3 totals 14 residues. The J segment lost 0 bases and the V segment lost 7 bases, leaving 5 bases of the junction unmatched. Assay: immunoSEQ multiplex PCR; the TCRdb copy retains only in-frame clones and omits some. The profile shows some 19,000 clones, over 70% of them singletons. This receptor was identified in a female donor in good health, enrolled as a control in a pregnancy study. Sequencing was performed on CD8+ T cells from peripheral blood mononuclear cells, taken after pregnancy. The chain has TRBV27 and TRBJ1-1; 7 bases are a match to TRBD1. The CDR3 region has the DNA TGTGCCAGCACCCCGGGACAGCTGAACACTGAAGCTTTCTTT. This translates into CASTPGQLNTEAFF.